The 9 T cell receptor beta chains given below trace back to one sample, sequenced in a study of T cells in Graves' hyperthyroidism and ophthalmopathy (dated by TCRdb to the late 2010s). The library was produced with multiplex PCR. The sample was run on an Illumina HiSeq 2000. The TCR beta CDR3 regions were amplified from the RNA transcripts. The first round of RT-PCR for the TCR CDR3 was performed with the HTBI primer set and the Qiagen OneStep RT-PCR kit. In TCRdb, the public reads were trimmed at Q25 with fastp and aligned with MiXCR, with productive beta chains retained. Each entry is one CDR3 protein sequence, shown with its most common DNA and genes. In all, the sample holds 650,000 to 700,000 distinct CDR3 sequences, and around 16% of those were seen once. Of the sample, around 15% is held by the ten largest clones. Material for sequencing was blood. The source is a man in his fifties with Graves' hyperthyroidism.

V is TRBV28 and J is TRBJ2-7, with 7 bases that match TRBD2. The CDR3 is made up of 15 amino acids. V was pared by 6 bases and J by 2 bases, with 10 bases of the junction left unmatched. The germline CDR1 and CDR2 sequences are MDHEN and SYDVKM. The CDR3 spells CASSYPWTRTYEQYF. The CDR3 DNA reads as TGTGCCAGCAGCTACCCGTGGACTAGAACCTACGAGCAGTACTTC.

This clonotype was recorded many times. This chain links TRBV6-2 or TRBV6-3 with TRBJ2-2, with TRBD1 identical over 7 bases. Germline V gene sequence: CDR1 MNHEY, CDR2 SVGEGT. V trimming: 8 bases; J trimming: 7 bases; junction bases outside the gene matches: 7. The CDR3 totals 13 residues. CDR3 bases: TGTGCCAGCCAGGGACAGAGACACGGGGAGCTGTTTTTT. As protein: CASQGQRHGELFF.

This clonotype turned up a few times. J is TRBJ2-1 and V is TRBV24-1; 10 bases map to TRBD2. The CDR3 spans 16 residues. Germline V gene sequence: CDR1 KGHDR, CDR2 SFDVKD. Trimming took 3 bases from V and 2 from J; bases not matched to a gene: 3. CDR3 in amino acids: CATSDHSGGTYNEQFF. Here the CDR3 DNA reads TGTGCCACCAGTGATCATAGCGGGGGGACCTACAATGAGCAGTTCTTC.

The CDR3 region is CAISESPLAGVRPGELFF. The CDR3 DNA sequence: TGTGCCATCAGTGAGTCGCCGCTAGCGGGAGTACGGCCCGGGGAGCTGTTTTTT. This chain uses TRBV10-3 with TRBJ2-2; 10 bases fit TRBD2. The J segment lost 6 bases and the V segment lost 0 bases, leaving 10 bases of the junction unmatched. The CDR3 runs to 18 residues. Germline V gives CDR1 ENHRY, CDR2 SYGVKD.

For this clonotype: It may be a read error: a sequence one base away is much more abundant. The rearrangement links TRBV12-3 or TRBV12-4 to TRBJ1-5; D gene ambiguous. The CDR3 is 15 amino acids. V gave up 3 bases and J gave up 7 bases, with 16 bases separating them. DNA for the CDR3: TGTGCCAGCAGTTTGACCGATGGCCTTGAGCAGCCCCAGCATTTT. This encodes CASSLTDGLEQPQHF.

The rearrangement joins TRBV19 to TRBJ1-4, with no clear D. The V gene lost 1 base and the J gene lost 8 bases, with 8 bases spanning the gap. Germline CDR1 reads LNHDA; CDR2 reads SQIVND (reference sequence). The CDR3 is 13 amino acids. CDR3 DNA sequence: TGTGCCAGTAGTATAGGGGCAGGCGAAAAACTGTTTTTT. Its protein product is CASSIGAGEKLFF.

This clonotype was found a few times. The chain links TRBV18 to TRBJ1-5, with D possibly matching TRBD1 (5 bases). The V end was cut by 5 bases, the J end by 3 bases, with 17 bases between. CDR3 length: 16 residues. Per germline, CDR1 KGHSH and CDR2 LQKENI. The CDR3 DNA follows: TGTGCCAGCTCATCCGGACATACCTCGAACAATCAGCCCCAGCATTTT. As protein: CASSSGHTSNNQPQHF.

This clonotype has only a few counts. The chain has TRBV5-6 and TRBJ1-2; 7 nucleotides align to TRBD1. The CDR3 is 15 residues long. In germline, CDR1 is SGHDT, CDR2 YYEEEE. Trimming removed 5 bases from V and 6 bases from J; junction bases left unmatched: 13. The CDR3 nucleotides are TGTGCCAGCAGAAGACGAAAGACAGGGTACGATGGCTACACCTTC. This gives the protein CASRRRKTGYDGYTF.

This clonotype was found a few times. The chain combines TRBV6-1 with TRBJ1-1; TRBD1 matches at 7 bases. J lost 4 bases, V lost 10 bases, and 9 bases had no gene match. This CDR3 is 13 amino acids long. The germline V gene has CDR1 MNHNS and CDR2 SASEGT. CDR3: CATPRTGGTEAFF. The CDR3, as DNA: TGTGCCACGCCCAGGACAGGCGGCACTGAAGCTTTCTTT.